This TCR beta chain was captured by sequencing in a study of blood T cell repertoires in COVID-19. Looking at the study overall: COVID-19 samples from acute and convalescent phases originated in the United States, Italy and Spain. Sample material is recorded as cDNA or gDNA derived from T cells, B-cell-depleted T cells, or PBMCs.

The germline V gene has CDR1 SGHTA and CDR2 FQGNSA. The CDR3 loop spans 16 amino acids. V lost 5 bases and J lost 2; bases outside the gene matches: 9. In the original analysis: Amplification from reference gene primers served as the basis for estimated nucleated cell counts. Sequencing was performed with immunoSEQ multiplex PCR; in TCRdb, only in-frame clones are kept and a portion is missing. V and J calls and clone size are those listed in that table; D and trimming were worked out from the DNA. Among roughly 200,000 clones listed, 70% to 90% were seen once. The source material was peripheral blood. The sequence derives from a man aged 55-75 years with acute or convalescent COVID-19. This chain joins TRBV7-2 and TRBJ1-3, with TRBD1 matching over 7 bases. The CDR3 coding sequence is TGTGCCAGCAGCAGACAGGGAACGATGGCTGGAAACACCATATATTTT. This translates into CASSRQGTMAGNTIYF.